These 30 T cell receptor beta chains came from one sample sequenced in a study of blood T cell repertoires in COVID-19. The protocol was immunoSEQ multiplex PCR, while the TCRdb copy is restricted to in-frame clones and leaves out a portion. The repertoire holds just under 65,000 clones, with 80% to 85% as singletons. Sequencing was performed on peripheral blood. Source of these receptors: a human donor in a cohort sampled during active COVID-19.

The CDR3 coding sequence is TGCGCCAGCAGCCAAGACCCGACAGGGGCGCGGAAACTGTTTTTT. Translation gives CASSQDPTGARKLFF. This sequence joins TRBV4-1 and TRBJ1-4, with 8 bases that match TRBD1. Trimming cost V 0 bases and J 11 bases; bases outside gene matches: 8. Per germline, CDR1 MGHRA and CDR2 YSYEKL. This CDR3 comprises 15 residues.

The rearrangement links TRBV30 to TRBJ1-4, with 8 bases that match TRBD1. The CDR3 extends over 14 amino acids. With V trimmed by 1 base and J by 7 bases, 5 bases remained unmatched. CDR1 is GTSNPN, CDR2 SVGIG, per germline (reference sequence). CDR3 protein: CAWSGTGFSEKLFF. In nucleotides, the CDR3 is TGTGCCTGGAGTGGGACAGGGTTTAGTGAAAAACTGTTTTTT.

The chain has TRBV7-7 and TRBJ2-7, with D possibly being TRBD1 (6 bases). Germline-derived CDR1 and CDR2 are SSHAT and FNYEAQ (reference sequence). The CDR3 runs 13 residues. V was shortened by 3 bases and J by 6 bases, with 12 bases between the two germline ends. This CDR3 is CASSFTGGSEQYF. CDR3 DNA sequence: TGTGCCAGCAGCTTCACTGGGGGCAGCGAGCAGTACTTC.

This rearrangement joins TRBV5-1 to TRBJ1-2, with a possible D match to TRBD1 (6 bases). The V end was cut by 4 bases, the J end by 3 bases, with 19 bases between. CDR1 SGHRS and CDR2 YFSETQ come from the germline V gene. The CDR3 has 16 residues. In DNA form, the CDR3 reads TGCGCCAGCAGCCCCACGGGGGGGGCAGGCCACTATGGCTACACCTTC. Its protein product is CASSPTGGAGHYGYTF.

CDR3 nucleotides: TGTGCCAGCAGTGAAGGACAGTACACTGAAGCTTTCTTT. The encoded protein is CASSEGQYTEAFF. The chain combines TRBV2 with TRBJ1-1, with D possibly matching TRBD1 (5 bases). The CDR3 is 13 residues long. In germline, CDR1 is SNHLY, CDR2 FYNNEI. Between the trimmed V and J ends, which lost 1 base and 3 bases, there was a span of 6 bases.

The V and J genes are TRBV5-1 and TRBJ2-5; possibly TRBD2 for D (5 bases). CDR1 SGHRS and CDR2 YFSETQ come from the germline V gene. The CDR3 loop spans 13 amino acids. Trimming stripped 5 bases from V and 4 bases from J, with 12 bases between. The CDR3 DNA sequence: TGCGCCAGCAGTACTAGGGTTGGAGAGACCCAGTACTTC. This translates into CASSTRVGETQYF.

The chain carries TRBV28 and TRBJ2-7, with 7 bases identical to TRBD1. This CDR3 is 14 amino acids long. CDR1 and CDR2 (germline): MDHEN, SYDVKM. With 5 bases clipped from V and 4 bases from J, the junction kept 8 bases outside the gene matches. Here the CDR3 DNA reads TGTGCCAGCAGTCCCCACAGGGGACGATACGAGCAGTACTTC. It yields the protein CASSPHRGRYEQYF.

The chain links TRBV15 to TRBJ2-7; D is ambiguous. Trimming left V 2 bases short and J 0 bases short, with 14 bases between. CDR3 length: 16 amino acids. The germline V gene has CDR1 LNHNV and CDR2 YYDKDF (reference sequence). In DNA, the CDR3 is TGTGCCACCAGCAGATCCGCGGTGGAGACCTCCTACGAGCAGTACTTC. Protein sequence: CATSRSAVETSYEQYF.

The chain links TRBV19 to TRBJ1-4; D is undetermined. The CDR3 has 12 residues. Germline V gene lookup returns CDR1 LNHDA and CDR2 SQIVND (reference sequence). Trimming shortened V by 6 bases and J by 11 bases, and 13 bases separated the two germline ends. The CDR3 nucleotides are TGTGCCAGTAGCCCAGTCTCGTCGAAACTGTTTTTT. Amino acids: CASSPVSSKLFF.

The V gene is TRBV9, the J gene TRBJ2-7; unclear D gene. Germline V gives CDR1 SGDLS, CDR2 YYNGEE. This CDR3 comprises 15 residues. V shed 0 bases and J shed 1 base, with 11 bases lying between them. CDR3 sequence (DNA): TGTGCCAGCAGCGTAGATCAGGATCGATCCTACGAGCAGTACTTC. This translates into CASSVDQDRSYEQYF.

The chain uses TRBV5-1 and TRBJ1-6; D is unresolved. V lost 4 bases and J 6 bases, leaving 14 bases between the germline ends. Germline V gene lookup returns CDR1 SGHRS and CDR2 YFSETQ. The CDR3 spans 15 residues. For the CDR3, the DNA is TGCGCCAGCAGCGGAGAGGGCACGGCTAATTCACCCCTCCACTTT. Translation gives CASSGEGTANSPLHF.

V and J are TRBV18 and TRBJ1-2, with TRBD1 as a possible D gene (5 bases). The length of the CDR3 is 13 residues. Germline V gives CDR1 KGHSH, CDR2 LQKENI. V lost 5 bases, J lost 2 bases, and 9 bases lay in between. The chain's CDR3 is CASSADRNYGYTF. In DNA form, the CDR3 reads TGTGCCAGCTCAGCCGACAGAAACTATGGCTACACCTTC.

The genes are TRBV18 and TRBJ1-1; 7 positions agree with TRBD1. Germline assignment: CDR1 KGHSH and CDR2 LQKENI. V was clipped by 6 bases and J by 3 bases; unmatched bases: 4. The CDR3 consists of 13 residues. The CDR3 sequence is CASSRQGDTEAFF. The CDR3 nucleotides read TGTGCCAGCTCGCGTCAGGGGGACACTGAAGCTTTCTTT.

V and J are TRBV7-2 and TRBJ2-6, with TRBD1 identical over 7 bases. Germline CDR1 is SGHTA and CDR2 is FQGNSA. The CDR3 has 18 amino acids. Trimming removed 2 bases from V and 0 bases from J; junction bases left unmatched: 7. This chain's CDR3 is CASSLTTGWSSGANVLTF. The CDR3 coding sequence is TGTGCCAGCAGCTTAACGACAGGGTGGAGCTCTGGGGCCAACGTCCTGACTTTC.

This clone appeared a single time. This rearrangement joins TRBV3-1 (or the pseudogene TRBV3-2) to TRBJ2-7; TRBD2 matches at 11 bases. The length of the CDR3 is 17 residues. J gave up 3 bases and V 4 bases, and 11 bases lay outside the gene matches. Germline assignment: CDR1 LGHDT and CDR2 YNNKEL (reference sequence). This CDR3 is CASSLLPLAGGFYEQYF. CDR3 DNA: TGTGCCAGCAGCCTCCTCCCGCTAGCGGGGGGCTTCTACGAGCAGTACTTC.

CDR3 coding DNA: TGTGCCAGCAGTTTTTCCCAGGGTAGGTACACTGAAGCTTTCTTT. The encoded protein is CASSFSQGRYTEAFF. J is TRBJ1-1 and V is TRBV28; a possible D gene is TRBD1 (5 bases). Trimming stripped 3 bases from V and 3 bases from J, with 14 bases between. CDR3 length: 15 residues. Germline assignment: CDR1 MDHEN and CDR2 SYDVKM. The whole variable domain, filled in from reference TRBV28 and TRBJ1-1, reads DVKVTQSSRYLVKRTGEKVFLECVQDMDHENMFWYRQDPGLGLRLIYFSYDVKMKEKGDIPEGYSVSREKKERFSLILESASTNQTSMYLCASSFSQGRYTEAFFGQGTRLTVV.

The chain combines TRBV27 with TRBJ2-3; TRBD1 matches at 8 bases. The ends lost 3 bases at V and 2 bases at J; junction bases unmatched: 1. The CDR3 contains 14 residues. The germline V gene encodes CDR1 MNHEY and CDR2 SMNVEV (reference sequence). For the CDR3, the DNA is TGTGCCAGCAGTTTGGACAGGGCCACAGATACGCAGTATTTT. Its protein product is CASSLDRATDTQYF.

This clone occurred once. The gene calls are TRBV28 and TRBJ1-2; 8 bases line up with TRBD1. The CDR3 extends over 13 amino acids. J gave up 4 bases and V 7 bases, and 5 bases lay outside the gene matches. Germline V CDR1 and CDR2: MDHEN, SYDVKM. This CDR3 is CASIGDRTYGYTF. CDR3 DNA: TGTGCCAGCATCGGGGACAGGACCTATGGCTACACCTTC.

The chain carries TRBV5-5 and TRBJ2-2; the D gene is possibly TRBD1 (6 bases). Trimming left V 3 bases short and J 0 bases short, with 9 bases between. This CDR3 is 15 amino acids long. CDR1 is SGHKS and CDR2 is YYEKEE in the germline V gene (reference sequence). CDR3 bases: TGTGCCAGCAGCTACAGGGACACGAACACCGGGGAGCTGTTTTTT. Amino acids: CASSYRDTNTGELFF. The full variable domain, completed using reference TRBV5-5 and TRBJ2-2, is DAGVTQSPTHLIKTRGQQVTLRCSPISGHKSVSWYQQVLGQGPQFIFQYYEKEERGRGNFPDRFSARQFPNYSSELNVNALLLGDSALYLCASSYRDTNTGELFFGEGSRLTVL.

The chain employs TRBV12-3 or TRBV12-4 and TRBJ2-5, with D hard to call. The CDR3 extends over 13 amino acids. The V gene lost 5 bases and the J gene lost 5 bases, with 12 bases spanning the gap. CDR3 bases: TGTGCCAGCAGTCGACTCCGGTCGGAGACCCAGTACTTC. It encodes CASSRLRSETQYF.

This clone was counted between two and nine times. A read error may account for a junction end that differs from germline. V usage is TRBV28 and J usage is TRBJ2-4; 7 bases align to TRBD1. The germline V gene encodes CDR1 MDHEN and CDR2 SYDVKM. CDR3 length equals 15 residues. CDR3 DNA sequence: TGTGCCAGCAGTTCGGAAGGGACAGCCGAAAACATTCAGTACTTC. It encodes CASSSEGTAENIQYF.

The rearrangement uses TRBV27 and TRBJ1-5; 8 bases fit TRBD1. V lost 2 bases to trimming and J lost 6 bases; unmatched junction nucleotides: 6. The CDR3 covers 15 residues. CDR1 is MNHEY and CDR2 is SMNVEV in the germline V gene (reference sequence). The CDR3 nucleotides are TGTGCCAGCAGTTTAATCCAGGGGGCAGGTCAGCCCCAGCATTTT. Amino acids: CASSLIQGAGQPQHF.

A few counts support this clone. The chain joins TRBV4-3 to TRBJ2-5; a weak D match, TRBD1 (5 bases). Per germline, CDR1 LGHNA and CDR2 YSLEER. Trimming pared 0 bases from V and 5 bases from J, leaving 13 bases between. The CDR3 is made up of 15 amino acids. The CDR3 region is CASSQDRTLGETQYF. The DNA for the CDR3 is TGCGCCAGCAGCCAAGATAGGACATTGGGGGAGACCCAGTACTTC.

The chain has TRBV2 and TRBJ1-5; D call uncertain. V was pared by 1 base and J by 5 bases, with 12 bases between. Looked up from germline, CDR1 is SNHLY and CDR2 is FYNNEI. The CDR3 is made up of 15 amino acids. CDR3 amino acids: CASSEGLAGYQPQHF. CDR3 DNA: TGTGCCAGCAGTGAAGGGCTGGCAGGTTATCAGCCCCAGCATTTT.

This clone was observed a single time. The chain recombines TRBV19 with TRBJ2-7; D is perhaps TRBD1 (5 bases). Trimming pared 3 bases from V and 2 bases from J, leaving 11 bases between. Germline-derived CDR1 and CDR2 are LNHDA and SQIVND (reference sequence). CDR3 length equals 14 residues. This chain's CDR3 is CASSINRPPYEQYF. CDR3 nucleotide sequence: TGTGCCAGTAGTATCAACAGGCCTCCCTACGAGCAGTACTTC.

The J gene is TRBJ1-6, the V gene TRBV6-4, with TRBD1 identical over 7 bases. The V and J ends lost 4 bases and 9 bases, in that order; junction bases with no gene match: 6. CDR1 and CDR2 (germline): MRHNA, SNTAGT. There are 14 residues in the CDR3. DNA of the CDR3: TGTGCCAGCAGTGTGACAGGGAACAGTTCACCCCTCCACTTT. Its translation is CASSVTGNSSPLHF.

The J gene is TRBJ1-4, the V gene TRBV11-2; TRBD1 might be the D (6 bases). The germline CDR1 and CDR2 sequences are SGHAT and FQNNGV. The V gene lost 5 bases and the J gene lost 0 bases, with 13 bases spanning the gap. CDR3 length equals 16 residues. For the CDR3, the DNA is TGTGCCAGCAGCCTAAGGGGGGGCGCAACTAATGAAAAACTGTTTTTT. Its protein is CASSLRGGATNEKLFF.

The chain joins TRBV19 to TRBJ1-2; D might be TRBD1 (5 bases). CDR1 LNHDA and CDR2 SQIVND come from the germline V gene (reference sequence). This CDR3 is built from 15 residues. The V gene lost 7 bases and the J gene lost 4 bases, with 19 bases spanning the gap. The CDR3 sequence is CASTSGGVQVYGYTF. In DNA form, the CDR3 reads TGTGCCAGTACCAGTGGAGGGGTCCAGGTCTATGGCTACACCTTC.

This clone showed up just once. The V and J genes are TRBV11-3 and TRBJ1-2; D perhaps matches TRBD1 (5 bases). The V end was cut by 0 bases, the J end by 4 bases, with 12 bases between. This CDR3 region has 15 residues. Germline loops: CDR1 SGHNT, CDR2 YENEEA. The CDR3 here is CASSLEPGSGYGYTF. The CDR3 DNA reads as TGTGCCAGCAGCTTAGAGCCAGGGTCGGGCTATGGCTACACCTTC.

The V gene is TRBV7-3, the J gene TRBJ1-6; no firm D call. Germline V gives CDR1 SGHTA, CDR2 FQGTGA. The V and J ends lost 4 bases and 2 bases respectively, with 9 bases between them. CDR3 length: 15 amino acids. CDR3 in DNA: TGTGCCAGCAGCTCCTCCGGGGCCTATAATTCACCCCTCCACTTT. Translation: CASSSSGAYNSPLHF.